A selection of T cell receptor beta chains follows, all from one sample in a study of blood T cell repertoires in COVID-19. The assay was immunoSEQ multiplex PCR, and TCRdb's table has in-frame clones only and misses some. This table holds about 250,000 clones, around 87% found once. The sample consisted of PBMCs or T cells enriched from blood (not recorded which). All receptors derive from a woman between 18 and 29 years old who had recovered from COVID-19. The conserved cysteine and the conserved F or W are not part of the CDR3 here. D genes are given only for firm matches. Rows give clone size only sometimes, using once, few, many, or a class for an expanded clone.

d_gene,abundance,v_gene,CDR3aa
NA,NA,TRBV19,ASSIGERVRH
TRBD1,NA,TRBV5-1,ASSFGTGVATNEKLF
NA,few,TRBV7-2,ASSFRGNEQY
TRBD1,NA,TRBV3-1/TRBV3-2,ASSQGGTGSNQPQH
TRBD1,NA,TRBV18,ASSPGTAILYGYT
NA,NA,TRBV6-5,ASSMGGAKGQPQH
NA,once,TRBV27,ASSLSTGMNNEQY
TRBD1,NA,TRBV28,ASSPHAGQGSYEQY
NA,NA,TRBV19,ASSIWGVDSPLH
NA,NA,TRBV7-9,ASSIQDSLEAF
TRBD2,NA,TRBV9,ASSVGLAGHGSYNEQF
TRBD2,NA,TRBV3-1/TRBV3-2,ASSRGGSGGQETQY
TRBD1,NA,TRBV2,ASSNRGETQY
TRBD2,NA,TRBV5-1,ASSLGAGGYEQY
NA,once,TRBV3-1/TRBV3-2,ASSQANEAF
NA,NA,TRBV28,AIRRLAGELF
NA,NA,TRBV2,ASSTDASSQY
NA,NA,TRBV9,ASSVQTNSPLH
TRBD1,NA,TRBV3-1/TRBV3-2,ASSQGQVSTH
NA,NA,TRBV20-1,SAVRVTEAF
NA,NA,TRBV10-1,ASSPDSYTGELF
NA,NA,TRBV5-6,ASSLDGWGRTDTQY
TRBD1,NA,TRBV5-4,ASSTRQGAQYGYT
TRBD2,NA,TRBV3-1/TRBV3-2,ASSQGQGLGYEQY
NA,few,TRBV15,ATSRAGEPNEKLF
TRBD1,few,TRBV5-1,ASSVQGDEQY
TRBD1,NA,TRBV6-4,ASNGQGFNQPQH
TRBD2,NA,TRBV5-1,ASSLQLAGAYNEQF